These T cell receptor beta chains were read from a single sample in a study of T cell responses to AZD1222 COVID-19 vaccine. Clones were sequenced by immunoSEQ multiplex PCR, and TCRdb holds only the in-frame ones, with some missing. The repertoire holds 74,000 or so clones, about 88% seen once, with around an eighth in the top ten. The specimen was peripheral blood, collected on day 0 of AZD1222 vaccination. Every receptor here comes from an adult in good health. Each CDR3 is given with its conserved first and last residue. The D gene is left open where the match is weak. Clone size is stated in some rows and not others, as once, few, many or a class when expanded.

j_call	clone_size	v_call	d_call	cdr3_aa	cdr3_nt
TRBJ2-5	NA	TRBV9	TRBD2	CASTRGGLETQYF	TGTGCCAGCACGCGGGGGGGCTTAGAGACCCAGTACTTC
TRBJ1-2	once	TRBV28	TRBD1	CASSSHYLDRALGYTF	TGTGCCAGCAGTTCACATTACCTCGACAGGGCGCTAGGCTACACCTTC
TRBJ2-2	once	TRBV6-2/TRBV6-3	NA	CASSGPEGRLTGELFF	TGTGCCAGCAGTGGGCCCGAGGGGCGCCTCACCGGGGAGCTGTTTTTT
TRBJ2-7	once	TRBV20-1	NA	CSASVLGSRKLGEQYF	TGCAGTGCTAGTGTTCTCGGGTCACGGAAGCTCGGCGAGCAGTACTTC
TRBJ2-6	NA	TRBV11-3	NA	CASSPGRTSGANVLTF	TGTGCCAGCTCTCCGGGACGGACCTCTGGGGCCAACGTCCTGACTTTC
TRBJ1-3	few	TRBV25-1	NA	CASSDLGNTIYF	TGTGCCAGCAGTGACCTCGGAAACACCATATATTTT
TRBJ1-1	NA	TRBV3-1/TRBV3-2	NA	CASSQNTDTEAFF	TGTGCCAGCAGCCAGAATACCGACACTGAAGCTTTCTTT
TRBJ2-7	NA	TRBV19	TRBD1	CASNPWDSRSYEQYF	TGTGCCAGTAACCCCTGGGACAGCCGCTCCTACGAGCAGTACTTC
TRBJ2-3	NA	TRBV7-9	TRBD2	CASSLYAGGPVADTQYF	TGTGCCAGCAGCTTATACGCGGGGGGGCCCGTAGCAGATACGCAGTATTTT
TRBJ2-7	NA	TRBV5-1	NA	CASSGDSGLRGEQYF	TGCGCCAGCAGCGGGGACTCAGGTCTAAGAGGCGAGCAGTACTTC
TRBJ2-7	NA	TRBV3-1/TRBV3-2	TRBD1	CASSRDRDYEQYF	TGTGCCAGCAGCCGGGACAGGGACTACGAGCAGTACTTC
TRBJ1-2	NA	TRBV3-1/TRBV3-2	NA	CASSPRGFGYTF	TGTGCCAGCAGCCCCAGGGGATTTGGCTACACCTTC
TRBJ2-7	NA	TRBV24-1	NA	CATRVYFSYEQYF	TGTGCCACCCGAGTGTACTTCTCCTACGAGCAGTACTTC
TRBJ1-5	NA	TRBV19	TRBD1	CASSIGTGTGGLWDQPQHF	TGTGCCAGTAGTATAGGCACCGGGACAGGGGGTCTTTGGGATCAGCCCCAGCATTTT
TRBJ1-2	NA	TRBV11-1	TRBD1	CASTQDRGGYGYTF	TGTGCCAGCACCCAGGACAGGGGTGGCTATGGCTACACCTTC
TRBJ1-3	NA	TRBV7-2	NA	CASGVYSGNTIYF	TGTGCCAGTGGAGTATACTCTGGAAACACCATATATTTT
TRBJ1-6	NA	TRBV5-6	NA	CASSRNQNSPLHF	TGTGCCAGCAGCCGGAATCAGAATTCACCCCTCCACTTT
TRBJ2-1	NA	TRBV7-2	NA	CASSLRQGPDEQFF	TGTGCCAGCAGCTTAAGGCAGGGACCGGATGAGCAGTTCTTC
TRBJ2-5	NA	TRBV6-2/TRBV6-3	NA	CASSPSWGGQETQYF	TGTGCCAGCAGCCCAAGCTGGGGTGGGCAAGAGACCCAGTACTTC
TRBJ1-6	few	TRBV15	NA	CATSRDVTNSPLHF	TGTGCCACCAGCAGAGATGTTACAAATTCACCCCTCCACTTT
TRBJ1-6	NA	TRBV3-1/TRBV3-2	NA	CASSQQGVNSPLHF	TGTGCCAGCAGCCAACAGGGAGTAAATTCACCCCTCCACTTT
TRBJ2-1	once	TRBV4-3	NA	CASSQPQGDEQFF	TGCGCCAGCAGCCAACCCCAGGGTGATGAGCAGTTCTTC
TRBJ1-5	NA	TRBV21-1	NA	CARWSRENQPQHF	TGTGCCAGGTGGAGCAGGGAAAATCAGCCCCAGCATTTT
TRBJ1-2	NA	TRBV18	NA	CASSALDVGGYTF	TGTGCCAGCTCAGCCCTAGACGTGGGTGGCTACACCTTC
TRBJ2-7	NA	TRBV30	NA	CAWIPWTESYEQYF	TGTGCCTGGATTCCCTGGACGGAATCCTACGAGCAGTACTTC
TRBJ2-1	NA	TRBV30	NA	CAWRLNYNEQFF	TGTGCCTGGAGACTCAATTACAATGAGCAGTTCTTC
TRBJ2-3	NA	TRBV3-1/TRBV3-2	TRBD1	CASSQVGGRTDTQYF	TGTGCCAGCAGCCAAGTAGGGGGCCGGACAGATACGCAGTATTTT
TRBJ2-1	few	TRBV20-1	NA	CSASVPDTHEQFF	TGCAGTGCTAGTGTGCCGGACACCCATGAGCAGTTCTTC
TRBJ2-1	NA	TRBV30	TRBD2	CAWSDGRAGYYNEQFF	TGTGCCTGGAGCGATGGGAGGGCAGGGTACTACAATGAGCAGTTCTTC
TRBJ2-1	NA	TRBV2	TRBD2	CASSEWASGGDEQFF	TGTGCCAGCAGTGAATGGGCTAGCGGGGGCGATGAGCAGTTCTTC
TRBJ1-1	NA	TRBV24-1	NA	CATSPDMNTEAFF	TGTGCCACCAGTCCCGACATGAACACTGAAGCTTTCTTT
TRBJ1-1	NA	TRBV28	NA	CASSSPAVGEAFF	TGTGCCAGCAGTTCCCCGGCCGTCGGTGAAGCTTTCTTT
TRBJ1-2	NA	TRBV19	TRBD1	CASSRQGNYGYTF	TGTGCCAGTAGCCGACAGGGCAACTATGGCTACACCTTC
TRBJ2-3	once	TRBV28	NA	CASSGGRADTQYF	TGTGCCAGCAGCGGGGGTCGGGCAGATACGCAGTATTTT
TRBJ1-3	NA	TRBV5-5	NA	CASSLAWTDGNTIYF	TGTGCCAGCAGCTTGGCCTGGACGGATGGAAACACCATATATTTT
TRBJ2-1	NA	TRBV7-9	TRBD2	CASILAGGNEQFF	TGTGCCAGCATACTAGCGGGGGGAAATGAGCAGTTCTTC
TRBJ1-2	NA	TRBV18	TRBD1	CASSPDRDPLVGYTF	TGTGCCAGCTCACCAGACAGGGACCCCTTGGTTGGCTACACCTTC
TRBJ2-7	NA	TRBV7-6	TRBD1	CASSASQGDFVWEQYF	TGTGCCAGCAGCGCATCGCAGGGGGATTTCGTGTGGGAGCAGTACTTC
TRBJ2-2	NA	TRBV6-2/TRBV6-3	TRBD2	CASSPRGGDTGELFF	TGTGCCAGCAGTCCCCGGGGGGGGGACACCGGGGAGCTGTTTTTT
TRBJ1-1	NA	TRBV11-2	NA	CASSLEWLGVMIF	TGTGCCAGCAGCTTAGAGTGGCTGGGGGTAATGATCTTT
TRBJ1-6	NA	TRBV27	TRBD1	CASSRGRQGADSPLHF	TGTGCCAGCAGTCGGGGGCGACAGGGGGCAGATTCACCCCTCCACTTT
TRBJ1-2	NA	TRBV19	TRBD1	CASTGDRANYGYTF	TGTGCCAGTACCGGGGACAGGGCAAACTATGGCTACACCTTC
TRBJ1-4	NA	TRBV20-1	NA	CSASVPANEKLFF	TGCAGTGCTAGTGTGCCGGCTAATGAAAAACTGTTTTTT
TRBJ1-4	few	TRBV5-6	TRBD1	CASSRRDRGNEKLFF	TGTGCCAGCAGCCGAAGGGACAGGGGTAATGAAAAACTGTTTTTT
TRBJ1-3	NA	TRBV28	NA	CASSLWDSGNTIYF	TGTGCCAGCAGTTTATGGGACTCTGGAAACACCATATATTTT
TRBJ2-6	NA	TRBV21-1	NA	CASSKVEASREVPGANVLTF	TGTGCCAGCAGCAAAGTAGAGGCCTCGAGGGAGGTCCCTGGGGCCAACGTCCTGACTTTC
TRBJ1-6	NA	TRBV30	NA	CALEGEGRDTLHF	TGTGCCCTGGAGGGTGAGGGCAGGGACACCCTCCACTTT
TRBJ2-3	NA	TRBV5-1	NA	CASSLNAAADTQYF	TGCGCCAGCAGCTTGAATGCCGCCGCAGATACGCAGTATTTT
TRBJ2-7	once	TRBV12-3/TRBV12-4	NA	CASSFVGVREQYF	TGTGCCAGCAGTTTCGTCGGAGTTCGCGAGCAGTACTTC
TRBJ1-5	NA	TRBV18	TRBD1	CASSPRAGGEGQPQHF	TGTGCCAGCTCACCACGGGCAGGGGGCGAGGGTCAGCCCCAGCATTTT
TRBJ1-6	NA	TRBV10-2	NA	CASSVRQTLGSRLNSPLHF	TGCGCCAGCAGTGTACGTCAAACCTTAGGGAGTCGCCTTAATTCACCCCTCCACTTT
TRBJ2-3	once	TRBV11-1	NA	CASSLAGGTDTQYF	TGTGCCAGCAGCTTAGCAGGGGGTACAGATACGCAGTATTTT
TRBJ2-7	NA	TRBV29-1	TRBD1	CSVGDSYEQYF	TGCAGCGTAGGGGACAGCTACGAGCAGTACTTC